These 19 T cell receptor beta chains were sequenced from one sample in a study of blood T cell repertoires in COVID-19. The data were produced by immunoSEQ multiplex PCR, yet TCRdb's version contains in-frame clones alone and is incomplete. Among 5,000 to 6,000 clones listed, 85% to 90% were seen once. The sequencing sample was made of peripheral blood. These receptors came from a man in his fifties or sixties with acute or convalescent COVID-19.

This CDR3 is CASSLRQGTYEQYF. The DNA for the CDR3 is TGTGCCAGCTCACTACGACAGGGGACCTACGAGCAGTACTTC. The rearrangement uses TRBV18 and TRBJ2-7; 8 nucleotides line up with TRBD1. Germline values: CDR1 KGHSH, CDR2 LQKENI. This CDR3 has 14 amino acids. After removal of 4 bases from V and 2 bases from J, the junction contained 4 bases not matched to a gene.

This chain joins TRBV28 and TRBJ1-2; 9 positions match TRBD1. V lost 6 bases and J lost 4; bases outside the gene matches: 9. The CDR3 is 15 residues long. CDR1 is MDHEN, CDR2 SYDVKM, per germline. The CDR3 spells CASSSGTGRGYGYTF. In nucleotides, the CDR3 is TGTGCCAGCAGCTCCGGGACAGGGAGGGGCTATGGCTACACCTTC.

The chain recombines TRBV5-5 with TRBJ2-7, with TRBD2 matching 9 bases. V shed 1 base, J shed 2 bases, and the junction held 4 bases outside the gene matches. The CDR3 has 15 amino acids. Per germline, CDR1 SGHKS and CDR2 YYEKEE (reference sequence). The CDR3 loop reads CASSLSVAGAYEQYV. The DNA for the CDR3 is TGTGCCAGCAGCTTGTCGGTAGCGGGGGCCTACGAGCAGTACGTC.

The rearrangement joins TRBV11-1 to TRBJ2-1; 7 bases fit TRBD1. From germline, CDR1 is SGHAT and CDR2 FQDESV (reference sequence). Losses at the gene ends were 5 bases for V and 1 base for J; bases not matched to a gene: 2. This CDR3 has 14 residues. The CDR3 bases are TGTGCCAGCAGCGTGGGACAGTCCTACAATGAGCAGTTCTTC. Its translation: CASSVGQSYNEQFF.

The V and J genes are TRBV6-5 and TRBJ2-5; D gene uncertain. The V end lost 10 bases, the J end lost 3 bases, and 6 bases lay between the germline ends. The CDR3 consists of 10 residues. Germline V lookup: CDR1 MNHEY, CDR2 SVGAGI. The CDR3 nucleotides read TGTGCCACTACAGAAGAGACCCAGTACTTC. This encodes CATTEETQYF.

The rearrangement links TRBV7-8 to TRBJ2-5, with a possible D match to TRBD1 (5 bases). Germline-derived CDR1 and CDR2 are SGHVS and FQNEAQ. V was trimmed by 1 base and J by 4 bases, leaving 13 bases between them. The CDR3 totals 15 residues. CDR3 nucleotide sequence: TGTGCCAGCAGCTTAGGTGGGGCCCAGCGAGAGACCCAGTACTTC. It encodes CASSLGGAQRETQYF.

V is TRBV9 and J is TRBJ1-4, with D possibly being TRBD1 (6 bases). The CDR3 spans 15 residues. The germline CDR1 and CDR2 sequences are SGDLS and YYNGEE. V was clipped by 4 bases and J by 0 bases, with 10 bases between them. CDR3 loop: CASSLRQATNEKLFF. CDR3 in DNA: TGTGCCAGCAGCTTACGACAGGCAACTAATGAAAAACTGTTTTTT.

The chain combines TRBV30 with TRBJ1-3, with TRBD1 identical over 7 bases. This CDR3 is built from 14 residues. CDR1 and CDR2 from the germline V gene are GTSNPN and SVGIG (reference sequence). The V gene end was trimmed by 5 bases and the J gene end by 4 bases; junction bases not matched to a gene: 8. The CDR3 region has the DNA TGTGCCTGGGCCAAGGGGGCGGCGGGAAACACCATATATTTT. Translating gives CAWAKGAAGNTIYF.

The chain couples TRBV24-1 to TRBJ2-3, with TRBD1 identical over 7 bases. V lost 6 bases and J lost 5; bases outside the gene matches: 4. CDR1 and CDR2 (germline): KGHDR, SFDVKD. CDR3 length: 13 residues. The CDR3 is CATSRQGIDTQYF. Written as DNA, the CDR3 is TGTGCCACCAGTCGACAGGGAATAGATACGCAGTATTTT.

The chain uses TRBV6-5 and TRBJ2-1; 8 nucleotides agree with TRBD2. The CDR3 spans 15 residues. Per the germline V gene, CDR1 is MNHEY and CDR2 is SVGAGI. V shed 6 bases and J 2 bases; nucleotides not matched to a gene: 6. Here the CDR3 DNA reads TGTGCCAGCAGCCTACGGGGGGGAACCTACAATGAGCAGTTCTTC. It yields the protein CASSLRGGTYNEQFF.

In DNA, the CDR3 is TGTGCCACCCGAGAAGGGGGGGGCAGGGAGACCCAGTACTTC. Its translation: CATREGGGRETQYF. V is TRBV15 and J is TRBJ2-5, with a weak D call TRBD2 (7 bases). The CDR3 consists of 14 residues. V lost 8 bases, J lost 5 bases, and 18 bases lay in between. Germline values: CDR1 LNHNV, CDR2 YYDKDF (reference sequence).

This chain uses TRBV19 with TRBJ2-4; TRBD1 matches at 7 bases. Germline CDR1 reads LNHDA; CDR2 reads SQIVND (reference sequence). The CDR3 spans 13 residues. V was clipped by 11 bases and J by 4 bases; unmatched bases: 8. CDR3 nucleotide sequence: TGTGCCGTACAGGGGTACCAAAAAAACATTCAGTACTTC. It is translated as CAVQGYQKNIQYF.

This rearrangement joins TRBV7-9 to TRBJ2-2; tentatively, D is TRBD1 (6 bases). The germline V gene encodes CDR1 SEHNR and CDR2 FQNEAQ (reference sequence). Trimming left V 4 bases short and J 5 bases short, with 20 bases between. CDR3 length equals 17 residues. CDR3: CASSYATGSGGTGELFF. The CDR3 DNA reads as TGTGCCAGCAGCTATGCGACAGGTTCGGGTGGTACCGGGGAGCTGTTTTTT.

The table lists this clone with a few counts. The CDR3 DNA follows: TGTGCCAGCAGCGTAGCGCAAGACTGGAATGAAAAACTGTTTTTT. It specifies CASSVAQDWNEKLFF. This chain joins TRBV9 and TRBJ1-4; D remains ambiguous. Trimming cost V 0 bases and J 5 bases, with 11 bases left between them. Germline V lookup: CDR1 SGDLS, CDR2 YYNGEE. This CDR3 contains 15 residues. Based on the CDR3 plus reference TRBV9 and TRBJ1-4, the full variable domain is DSGVTQTPKHLITATGQRVTLRCSPRSGDLSVYWYQQSLDQGLQFLIQYYNGEERAKGNILERFSAQQFPDLHSELNLSSLELGDSALYFCASSVAQDWNEKLFFGSGTQLSVL.

The J gene is TRBJ1-1, the V gene TRBV11-2; D remains ambiguous. This CDR3 has 15 residues. Germline V gene sequence: CDR1 SGHAT, CDR2 FQNNGV. Trimming cost V 3 bases and J 1 base, with 12 bases left between them. The CDR3 sequence: CASSFFQASNTEAFF. For the CDR3, the DNA is TGTGCCAGCAGCTTTTTTCAGGCGTCGAACACTGAAGCTTTCTTT.

This clone was counted once. The chain couples TRBV12-3 or TRBV12-4 to TRBJ1-2; no firm D call. V shed 7 bases and J shed 4 bases, with 13 bases lying between them. The CDR3 is 13 amino acids. CDR3 protein: CASTLRGGYGYTF. DNA of the CDR3: TGTGCCAGCACCCTAAGAGGAGGCTATGGCTACACCTTC.

This sequence joins TRBV19 and TRBJ1-2; 8 bases align to TRBD1. The CDR3 has 12 amino acids. Germline V gives CDR1 LNHDA, CDR2 SQIVND (reference sequence). Trimming cost V 5 bases and J 8 bases; bases outside gene matches: 4. The CDR3 region has the DNA TGTGCCAGTAGTCCCCGGGACAGGGGCTACACCTTC. Translated, it gives CASSPRDRGYTF.

V usage is TRBV19 and J usage is TRBJ2-1, with D perhaps matching TRBD2 (6 bases). Germline V gene sequence: CDR1 LNHDA, CDR2 SQIVND (reference sequence). The CDR3 loop spans 13 amino acids. Trimming stripped 6 bases from V and 7 bases from J, with 13 bases between. The CDR3 DNA reads as TGTGCCAGTAGCCGGACTACCTCTAATGAGCAGTTCTTC. As protein: CASSRTTSNEQFF.

The CDR3 protein is CASSPSRDLTDTQYF. CDR3 DNA sequence: TGTGCCAGCAGCCCCAGCCGGGATCTTACAGATACGCAGTATTTT. The chain employs TRBV7-8 and TRBJ2-3, with D perhaps matching TRBD2 (5 bases). The CDR3 is 15 amino acids. Trimming cost V 5 bases and J 3 bases, with 15 bases left between them. Germline V gene lookup returns CDR1 SGHVS and CDR2 FQNEAQ.